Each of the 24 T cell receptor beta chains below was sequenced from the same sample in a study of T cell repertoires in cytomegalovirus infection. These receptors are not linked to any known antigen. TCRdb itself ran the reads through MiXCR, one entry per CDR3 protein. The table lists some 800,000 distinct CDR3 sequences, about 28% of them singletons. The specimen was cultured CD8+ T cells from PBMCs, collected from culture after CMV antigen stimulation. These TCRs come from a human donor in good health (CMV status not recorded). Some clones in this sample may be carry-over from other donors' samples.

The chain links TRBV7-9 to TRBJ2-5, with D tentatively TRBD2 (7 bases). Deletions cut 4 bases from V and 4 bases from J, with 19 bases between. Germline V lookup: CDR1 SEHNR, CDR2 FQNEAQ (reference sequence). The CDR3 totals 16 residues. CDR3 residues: CASSSYWGGSGETQYF. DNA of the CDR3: TGTGCCAGCAGCTCGTACTGGGGGGGCTCGGGAGAGACCCAGTACTTC.

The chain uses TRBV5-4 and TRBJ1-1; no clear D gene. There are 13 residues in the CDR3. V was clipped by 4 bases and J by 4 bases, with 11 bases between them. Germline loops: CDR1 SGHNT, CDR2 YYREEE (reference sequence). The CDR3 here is CASSTRDGTEAFF. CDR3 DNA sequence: TGTGCCAGCAGCACTAGGGATGGCACTGAAGCTTTCTTT. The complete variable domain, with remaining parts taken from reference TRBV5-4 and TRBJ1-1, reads ETGVTQSPTHLIKTRGQQVTLRCSSQSGHNTVSWYQQALGQGPQFIFQYYREEENGRGNFPPRFSGLQFPNYSSELNVNALELDDSALYLCASSTRDGTEAFFGQGTRLTVV.

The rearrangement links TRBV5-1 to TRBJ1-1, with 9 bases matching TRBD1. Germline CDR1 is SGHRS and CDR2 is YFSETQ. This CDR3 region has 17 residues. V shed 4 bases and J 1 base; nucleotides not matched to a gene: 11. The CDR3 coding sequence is TGCGCCAGCAGCGTGGGACCGGGACAGGGAAGGAACACTGAAGCTTTCTTT. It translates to CASSVGPGQGRNTEAFF.

Written as DNA, the CDR3 is TGTGCCAGCACCTCAGGGGGTCTTGGGGGCTACACCTTC. Amino acid sequence: CASTSGGLGGYTF. The gene calls are TRBV7-9 and TRBJ1-2; 7 bases are a match to TRBD1. Germline V lookup: CDR1 SEHNR, CDR2 FQNEAQ (reference sequence). V lost 7 bases and J lost 8; bases outside the gene matches: 10. CDR3 length equals 13 residues.

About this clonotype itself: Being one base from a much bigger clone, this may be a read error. The DNA for the CDR3 is TGTGCCAGCAGCTTAGGCGGGAAGTCCGACAATGAGCAGTTCTTC. This translates into CASSLGGKSDNEQFF. The chain has TRBV7-8 and TRBJ2-1; possibly TRBD2 for D (6 bases). V lost 1 base and J 5 bases, leaving 12 bases between the germline ends. Germline CDR1 is SGHVS and CDR2 is FQNEAQ. The CDR3 contains 15 residues.

The CDR3 bases are TGTGCCAGCAGTGAATGGGAGGGGGGGTCCTACAATGAGCAGTTCTTC. It yields the protein CASSEWEGGSYNEQFF. The genes are TRBV6-1 and TRBJ2-1, with D possibly matching TRBD2 (7 bases). Per the germline V gene, CDR1 is MNHNS and CDR2 is SASEGT. The germline V and J ends were trimmed by 2 bases and 1 base, with 12 bases remaining between them. The CDR3 runs to 16 residues.

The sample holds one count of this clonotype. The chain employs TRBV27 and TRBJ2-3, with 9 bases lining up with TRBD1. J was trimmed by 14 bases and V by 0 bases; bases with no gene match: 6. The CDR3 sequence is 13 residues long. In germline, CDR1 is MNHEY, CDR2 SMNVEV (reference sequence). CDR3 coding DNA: TGTGCCAGCAGTTTATCTGGGGGACAGGGCTCGTATTTT. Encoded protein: CASSLSGGQGSYF.

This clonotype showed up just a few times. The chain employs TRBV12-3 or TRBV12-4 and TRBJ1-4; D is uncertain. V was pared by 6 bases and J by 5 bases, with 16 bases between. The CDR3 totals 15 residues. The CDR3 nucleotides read TGTGCCAGCAGCTTCTTACCAATCCCAAATGAAAAACTGTTTTTT. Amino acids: CASSFLPIPNEKLFF.

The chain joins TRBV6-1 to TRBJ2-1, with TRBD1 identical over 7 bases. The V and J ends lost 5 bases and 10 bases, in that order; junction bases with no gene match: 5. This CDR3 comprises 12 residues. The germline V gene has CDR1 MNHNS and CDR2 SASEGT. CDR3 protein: CASSPEGAEQFF. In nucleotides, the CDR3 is TGTGCCAGCAGTCCCGAGGGGGCGGAGCAGTTCTTC.

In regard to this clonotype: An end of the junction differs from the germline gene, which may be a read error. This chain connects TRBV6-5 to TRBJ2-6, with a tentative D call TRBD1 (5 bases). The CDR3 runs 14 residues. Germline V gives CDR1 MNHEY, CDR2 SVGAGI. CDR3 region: CASNWFSGANALTF. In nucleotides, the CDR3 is TGTGCCAGCAATTGGTTCTCTGGGGCCAACGCCCTGACTTTC.

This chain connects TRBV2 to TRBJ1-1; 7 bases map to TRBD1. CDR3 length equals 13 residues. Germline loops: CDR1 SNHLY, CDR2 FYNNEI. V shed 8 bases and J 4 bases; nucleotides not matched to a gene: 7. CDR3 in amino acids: CASETGMSTEAFF. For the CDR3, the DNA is TGTGCCAGCGAGACAGGGATGAGCACTGAAGCTTTCTTT.

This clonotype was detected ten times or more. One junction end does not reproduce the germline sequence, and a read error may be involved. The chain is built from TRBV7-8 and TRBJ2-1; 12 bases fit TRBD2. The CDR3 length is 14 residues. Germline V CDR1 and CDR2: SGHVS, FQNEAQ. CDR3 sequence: CASSAGLAGTVSVF. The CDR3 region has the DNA TGTGCCAGCAGCGCGGGACTAGCGGGCACAGTTTCGGTCTTC.

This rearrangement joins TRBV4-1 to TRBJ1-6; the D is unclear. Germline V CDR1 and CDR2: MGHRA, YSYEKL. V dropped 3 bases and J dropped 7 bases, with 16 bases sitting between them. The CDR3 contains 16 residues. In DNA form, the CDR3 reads TGCGCCAGCAGCCATTCGACACTCCCAACCAATTCACCCCTCCACTTT. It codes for CASSHSTLPTNSPLHF.

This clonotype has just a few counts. The DNA for the CDR3 is TGCGCCAGCAGCCAAGCAGTCGACACTGAAGCTTTCTTT. It yields the protein CASSQAVDTEAFF. V usage is TRBV4-3 and J usage is TRBJ1-1; D is unresolved. Germline V gene sequence: CDR1 LGHNA, CDR2 YSLEER. The CDR3 spans 13 residues. V was cut by 1 base and J by 3 bases, with 6 bases left in between.

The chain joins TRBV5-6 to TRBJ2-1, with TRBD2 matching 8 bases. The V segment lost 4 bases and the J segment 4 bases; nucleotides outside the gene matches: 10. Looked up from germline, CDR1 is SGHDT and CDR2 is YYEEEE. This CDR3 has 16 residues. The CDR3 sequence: CASSGTAGGPYNEQFF. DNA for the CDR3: TGTGCCAGCAGCGGAACCGCGGGGGGACCTTACAATGAGCAGTTCTTC.

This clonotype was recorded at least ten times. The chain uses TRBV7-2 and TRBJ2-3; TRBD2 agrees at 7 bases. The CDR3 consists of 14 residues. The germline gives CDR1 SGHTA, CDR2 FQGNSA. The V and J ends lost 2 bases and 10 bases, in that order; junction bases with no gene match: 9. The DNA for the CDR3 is TGTGCCAGCAGCTTAAGAAGCGGGAACTTGGCGCAGTATTTT. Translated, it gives CASSLRSGNLAQYF.

In nucleotides, the CDR3 is TGTGCCAGCAGCCTCCGCGGGGAAAGGAGCTCCTACGAGCAGTACTTC. This codes for CASSLRGERSSYEQYF. The chain combines TRBV7-9 with TRBJ2-7; perhaps TRBD2 as D (6 bases). In germline, CDR1 is SEHNR, CDR2 FQNEAQ (reference sequence). The V and J ends lost 5 bases and 0 bases respectively, with 17 bases between them. CDR3 length: 16 residues.

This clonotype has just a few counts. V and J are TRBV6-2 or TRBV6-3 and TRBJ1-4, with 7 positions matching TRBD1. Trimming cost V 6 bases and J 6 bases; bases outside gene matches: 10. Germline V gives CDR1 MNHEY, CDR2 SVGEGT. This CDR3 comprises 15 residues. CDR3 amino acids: CASRRSTGSDEKLFF. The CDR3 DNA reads TGTGCCAGCAGGAGATCGACAGGGTCGGATGAAAAACTGTTTTTT.

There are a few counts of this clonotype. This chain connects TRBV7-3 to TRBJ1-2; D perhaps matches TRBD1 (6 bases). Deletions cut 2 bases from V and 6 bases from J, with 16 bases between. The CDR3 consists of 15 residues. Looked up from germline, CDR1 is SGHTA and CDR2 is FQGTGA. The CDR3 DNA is TGTGCCAGCAGCTTACTTGCCGGGACAAACGATGGCTACACCTTC. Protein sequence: CASSLLAGTNDGYTF. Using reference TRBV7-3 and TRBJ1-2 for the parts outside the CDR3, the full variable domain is GAGVSQTPSNKVTEKGKYVELRCDPISGHTALYWYRQSLGQGPEFLIYFQGTGAADDSGLPNDRFFAVRPEGSVSTLKIQRTERGDSAVYLCASSLLAGTNDGYTFGSGTRLTVV.

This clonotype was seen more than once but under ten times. CDR3 coding DNA: TGTGCCAGCAGCTTAATACCGGGAGGGACCTACAATGAGCAGTTCTTC. Translating it yields CASSLIPGGTYNEQFF. The V call is TRBV11-2, the J call TRBJ2-1, with 8 bases fitting TRBD2. CDR1 SGHAT and CDR2 FQNNGV come from the germline V gene. The CDR3 sequence is 16 residues long. V was pared by 2 bases and J by 2 bases, with 5 bases of the junction left unmatched.

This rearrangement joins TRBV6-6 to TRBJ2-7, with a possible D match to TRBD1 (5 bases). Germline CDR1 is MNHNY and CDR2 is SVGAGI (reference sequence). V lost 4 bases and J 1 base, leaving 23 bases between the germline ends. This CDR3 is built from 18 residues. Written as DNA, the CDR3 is TGTGCCAGCAGTTTAACCTCTAAAGACAGCCACTGGTCCTACGAGCAGTACGTC. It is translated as CASSLTSKDSHWSYEQYV.

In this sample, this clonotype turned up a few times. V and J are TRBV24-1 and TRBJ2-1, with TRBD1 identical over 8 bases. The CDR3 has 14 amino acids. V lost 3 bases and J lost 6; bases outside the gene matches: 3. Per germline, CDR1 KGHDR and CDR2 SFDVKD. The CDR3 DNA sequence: TGTGCCACCAGTGATCCGGACAGGGTCAATGAGCAGTTCTTC. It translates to CATSDPDRVNEQFF.

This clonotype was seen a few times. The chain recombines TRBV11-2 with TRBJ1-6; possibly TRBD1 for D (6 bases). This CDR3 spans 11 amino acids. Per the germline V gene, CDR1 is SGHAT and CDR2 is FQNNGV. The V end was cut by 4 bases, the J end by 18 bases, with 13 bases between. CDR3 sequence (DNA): TGTGCCAGCAGCTCCGGGACAATGGCCCACTTT. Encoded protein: CASSSGTMAHF.

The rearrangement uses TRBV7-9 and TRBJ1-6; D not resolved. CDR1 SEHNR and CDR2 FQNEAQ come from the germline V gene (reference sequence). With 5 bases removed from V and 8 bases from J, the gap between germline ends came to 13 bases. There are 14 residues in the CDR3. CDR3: CASSPTLRDSPLHF. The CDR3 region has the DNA TGTGCCAGCAGCCCCACTCTGCGGGATTCACCCCTCCACTTT.